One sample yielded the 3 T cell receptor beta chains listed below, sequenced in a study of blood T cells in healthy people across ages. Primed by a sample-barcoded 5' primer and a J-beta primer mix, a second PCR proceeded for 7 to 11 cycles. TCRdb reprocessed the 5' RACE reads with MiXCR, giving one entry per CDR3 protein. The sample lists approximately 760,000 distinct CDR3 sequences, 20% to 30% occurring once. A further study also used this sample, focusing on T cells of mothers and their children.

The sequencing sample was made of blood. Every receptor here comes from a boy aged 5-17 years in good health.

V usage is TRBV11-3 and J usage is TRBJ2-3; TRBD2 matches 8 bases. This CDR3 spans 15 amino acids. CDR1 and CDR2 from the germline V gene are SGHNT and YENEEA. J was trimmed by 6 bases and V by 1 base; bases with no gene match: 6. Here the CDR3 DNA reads TGTGCCAGCAGCTTAGTCGGGGGGGCGTCTGATACGCAGTATTTT. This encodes CASSLVGGASDTQYF.

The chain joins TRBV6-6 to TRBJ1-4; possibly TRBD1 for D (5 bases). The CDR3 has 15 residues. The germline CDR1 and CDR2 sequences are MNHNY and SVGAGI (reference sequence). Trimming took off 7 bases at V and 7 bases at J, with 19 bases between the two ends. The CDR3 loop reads CASIAGEGGGEKLFF. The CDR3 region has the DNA TGTGCCAGCATCGCGGGGGAGGGCGGTGGTGAAAAACTGTTTTTT.

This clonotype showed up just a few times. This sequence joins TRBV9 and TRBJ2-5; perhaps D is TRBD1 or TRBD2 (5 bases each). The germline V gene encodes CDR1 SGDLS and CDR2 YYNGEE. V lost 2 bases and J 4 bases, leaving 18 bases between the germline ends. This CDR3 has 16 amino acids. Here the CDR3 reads CASSVSGRHGGETQYF. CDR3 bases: TGTGCCAGCAGCGTCTCGGGGCGTCATGGGGGAGAGACCCAGTACTTC. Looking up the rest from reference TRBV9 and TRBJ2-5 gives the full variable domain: DSGVTQTPKHLITATGQRVTLRCSPRSGDLSVYWYQQSLDQGLQFLIQYYNGEERAKGNILERFSAQQFPDLHSELNLSSLELGDSALYFCASSVSGRHGGETQYFGPGTRLLVL.